The next 25 T cell receptor beta chains were all read from a single sample in a study of OX40 agonist ivuxolimab in advanced cancers. Sequencing used immunoSEQ multiplex PCR; TCRdb keeps in-frame clones, though not all of them. Here the sample spans approximately 58,000 clones, less than 90% being singletons. The starting material was CD4+ or CD8+ T cells sorted from blood, obtained in a trial of the OX40 agonist ivuxolimab. The receptors originated from an adult with an advanced solid tumor such as melanoma, head and neck, liver or kidney cancer.

This CDR3 reads CASSLSAGGIYNEQFF. The CDR3 nucleotides are TGTGCCAGCAGCTTATCAGCGGGAGGTATCTACAATGAGCAGTTCTTC. The chain links TRBV7-2 to TRBJ2-1; 9 bases align to TRBD2. This CDR3 region has 16 residues. Germline V gives CDR1 SGHTA, CDR2 FQGNSA. The V segment lost 2 bases and the J segment 3 bases; nucleotides outside the gene matches: 5.

This rearrangement joins TRBV6-5 to TRBJ1-2; D remains unclear. The length of the CDR3 is 13 residues. The ends were cut back, 5 bases at V and 0 bases at J, with 7 bases in the middle. CDR1 and CDR2 (germline): MNHEY, SVGAGI. The CDR3: CASSATANYGYTF. CDR3 coding DNA: TGTGCCAGCAGTGCGACCGCTAACTATGGCTACACCTTC.

The J gene is TRBJ1-5, the V gene TRBV27; TRBD1 matches 8 bases. Germline CDR1 and CDR2: MNHEY and SMNVEV (reference sequence). The CDR3 totals 14 residues. With 11 bases clipped from V and 7 bases from J, the junction kept 13 bases outside the gene matches. The CDR3 DNA follows: TGTGCCCCACGGCCGGACAGGGTAGGACAGCCCCAGCATTTT. This encodes CAPRPDRVGQPQHF.

CDR3 nucleotide sequence: TGTGCCAGCAGTTTAAACAGGAACGAGCAGTACTTC. It codes for CASSLNRNEQYF. This chain connects TRBV28 to TRBJ2-7, with TRBD1 as a possible D gene (5 bases). This CDR3 has 12 amino acids. V lost 2 bases and J 5 bases, leaving 7 bases between the germline ends. Germline V gives CDR1 MDHEN, CDR2 SYDVKM.

The genes are TRBV30 and TRBJ1-3; D gene unclear. The germline gives CDR1 GTSNPN, CDR2 SVGIG (reference sequence). This CDR3 has 14 amino acids. Trimming cost V 3 bases and J 2 bases, with 11 bases left between them. The CDR3 DNA reads TGTGCCTGGAGGTCGACGACCACTGGAAACACCATATATTTT. The encoded protein is CAWRSTTTGNTIYF.

The CDR3 here is CASSSGLEETQYF. CDR3 sequence (DNA): TGTGCCAGCTCATCGGGACTAGAAGAGACCCAGTACTTC. J is TRBJ2-5 and V is TRBV18, with TRBD2 matching over 8 bases. In germline, CDR1 is KGHSH, CDR2 LQKENI. Trimming removed 5 bases from V and 3 bases from J; junction bases left unmatched: 2. The CDR3 contains 13 residues.

The chain uses TRBV7-9 and TRBJ2-7; 14 positions match TRBD2. Germline values: CDR1 SEHNR, CDR2 FQNEAQ (reference sequence). With 4 bases clipped from V and 0 bases from J, the junction kept 11 bases outside the gene matches. This CDR3 contains 19 residues. In DNA form, the CDR3 reads TGTGCCAGCAGCTGGGGGATGACTAGCGGGAGGGTAAGCTCCTACGAGCAGTACTTC. It codes for CASSWGMTSGRVSSYEQYF.

The rearrangement uses TRBV19 and TRBJ1-1; perhaps TRBD1 as D (5 bases). The CDR3 is 15 residues long. The germline V gene encodes CDR1 LNHDA and CDR2 SQIVND (reference sequence). Trimming left V 6 bases short and J 1 base short, with 15 bases between. The CDR3 DNA is TGTGCCAGTAGCGGGGGTCAGGGTCCGAACACTGAAGCTTTCTTT. Translated, it gives CASSGGQGPNTEAFF.

The chain uses TRBV4-3 and TRBJ2-7; possible D gene TRBD2, 5 bases. There are 15 residues in the CDR3. Germline V gene data show CDR1 as LGHNA and CDR2 as YSLEER. V shed 0 bases and J shed 7 bases, with 16 bases lying between them. The CDR3 DNA sequence: TGCGCCAGCAGCCAAGATCACGGCGGGCGAAGGGAGCAGTACTTC. Encoded protein: CASSQDHGGRREQYF.

The CDR3 protein is CASSETGTYNTEAFF. As DNA, the CDR3 is TGTGCCAGCAGTGAAACCGGGACATATAACACTGAAGCTTTCTTT. This chain joins TRBV2 and TRBJ1-1, with D perhaps TRBD1 (6 bases). Trimming left V 2 bases short and J 2 bases short, with 12 bases between. Germline CDR1 is SNHLY and CDR2 is FYNNEI. This CDR3 is built from 15 residues.

The rearrangement joins TRBV7-2 to TRBJ2-3; possibly TRBD1 or TRBD2 for D (5 bases each). Germline assignment: CDR1 SGHTA and CDR2 FQGNSA. This CDR3 has 12 amino acids. Trimming cost V 3 bases and J 6 bases, with 7 bases left between them. CDR3 DNA sequence: TGTGCCAGCAGCTTTCGGGGCGATACGCAGTATTTT. Translated, it gives CASSFRGDTQYF.

The chain is built from TRBV6-6 and TRBJ2-7; D remains ambiguous. Germline V gene data show CDR1 as MNHNY and CDR2 as SVGAGI (reference sequence). V gave up 0 bases and J gave up 4 bases, with 7 bases separating them. The CDR3 covers 13 residues. The CDR3 nucleotides are TGTGCCAGCAGTTACTCGAAGGAGTACGAGCAGTACTTC. It encodes CASSYSKEYEQYF.

The chain employs TRBV28 and TRBJ1-5, with D possibly being TRBD1 (6 bases). V lost 7 bases and J 0 bases, leaving 13 bases between the germline ends. The CDR3 sequence is 15 residues long. From germline, CDR1 is MDHEN and CDR2 SYDVKM. CDR3 DNA sequence: TGTGCCAGCAAAAAAGGGGGGGCTAGCAATCAGCCCCAGCATTTT. Residues: CASKKGGASNQPQHF.

The chain has TRBV5-1 and TRBJ2-5, with D uncertain. The V gene lost 4 bases and the J gene lost 1 base, with 8 bases spanning the gap. This CDR3 has 13 residues. Germline CDR1 is SGHRS and CDR2 is YFSETQ. The CDR3: CASSPNPQETQYF. CDR3 nucleotides: TGCGCCAGCAGCCCCAACCCCCAAGAGACCCAGTACTTC. The variable domain in full, completed from reference TRBV5-1 and TRBJ2-5, reads KAGVTQTPRYLIKTRGQQVTLSCSPISGHRSVSWYQQTPGQGLQFLFEYFSETQRNKGNFPGRFSGRQFSNSRSEMNVSTLELGDSALYLCASSPNPQETQYFGPGTRLLVL.

The rearrangement uses TRBV6-4 and TRBJ1-5, with a weak D call TRBD1 (5 bases). V lost 6 bases to trimming and J lost 2 bases, with 14 bases between them. Germline CDR1 is MRHNA and CDR2 is SNTAGT. This CDR3 has 15 residues. CDR3 nucleotides: TGTGCCAGCAGGGGGGACCTCCGGGGCAATCAGCCCCAGCATTTT. Protein sequence: CASRGDLRGNQPQHF.

This chain links TRBV5-1 with TRBJ2-7; the match to TRBD1 covers 11 bases. The CDR3 has 14 amino acids. Germline V lookup: CDR1 SGHRS, CDR2 YFSETQ. Trimming removed 4 bases from V and 7 bases from J; junction bases left unmatched: 7. The CDR3 bases are TGCGCCAGCAGCCTTGGACAGGGGGCGCATGAGCAGTACTTC. Protein: CASSLGQGAHEQYF.

The rearrangement joins TRBV30 to TRBJ1-1, with 7 bases lining up with TRBD1. The V and J ends lost 1 base and 6 bases, in that order; junction bases with no gene match: 8. This CDR3 is built from 14 residues. Germline CDR1 GTSNPN, CDR2 SVGIG (reference sequence). CDR3 residues: CAWSGTGLVAEAFF. The DNA for the CDR3 is TGTGCCTGGAGTGGGACAGGACTGGTGGCTGAAGCTTTCTTT.

The chain has TRBV7-2 and TRBJ1-2, with TRBD1 matching over 8 bases. Germline V lookup: CDR1 SGHTA, CDR2 FQGNSA. V was clipped by 9 bases and J by 6 bases; unmatched bases: 9. The CDR3 covers 13 residues. For the CDR3, the DNA is TGTGCCAGGAGAAACAGGGGGACGGATGGCTACACCTTC. Its translation: CARRNRGTDGYTF.

V usage is TRBV18 and J usage is TRBJ1-1; 8 bases line up with TRBD1. The germline CDR1 and CDR2 sequences are KGHSH and LQKENI. V shed 3 bases, J shed 4 bases, and the junction held 10 bases outside the gene matches. The CDR3 spans 16 residues. The CDR3 spells CASSPIGAGGITEAFF. CDR3 DNA: TGTGCCAGCTCACCTATAGGGGCAGGGGGCATCACTGAAGCTTTCTTT.

The rearrangement joins TRBV23-1 to TRBJ2-4; 8 bases are shared with TRBD2. TRBV23-1 is annotated as an ORF whose role is uncertain. The CDR3 totals 17 residues. V trimming: 8 bases; J trimming: 9 bases; junction bases outside the gene matches: 21. The CDR3 protein is CASSPGQGLEVQRIQYF. CDR3 nucleotides: TGCGCCAGCTCTCCTGGCCAGGGACTAGAAGTCCAACGCATTCAGTACTTC.

The chain carries TRBV9 and TRBJ1-3; TRBD1 matches 9 bases. Per germline, CDR1 SGDLS and CDR2 YYNGEE. The ends lost 4 bases at V and 1 base at J; junction bases unmatched: 6. CDR3 length: 16 residues. CDR3 sequence reads: CASSPGQGWSGNTIYF. CDR3 sequence (DNA): TGTGCCAGCAGCCCGGGACAGGGATGGTCTGGAAACACCATATATTTT. The entire variable domain, with the rest obtained from reference TRBV9 and TRBJ1-3, is as follows: DSGVTQTPKHLITATGQRVTLRCSPRSGDLSVYWYQQSLDQGLQFLIQYYNGEERAKGNILERFSAQQFPDLHSELNLSSLELGDSALYFCASSPGQGWSGNTIYFGEGSWLTVV.

This chain connects TRBV6-5 to TRBJ2-7; no definite D call. There are 13 residues in the CDR3. Germline V gives CDR1 MNHEY, CDR2 SVGAGI. V lost 2 bases to trimming and J lost 1 base, with 6 bases between them. The chain's CDR3 is CASSYRASYEQYF. The CDR3 bases are TGTGCCAGCAGTTACAGGGCATCCTACGAGCAGTACTTC.

This rearrangement joins TRBV7-2 to TRBJ2-1; 7 positions match TRBD2. Germline V gene sequence: CDR1 SGHTA, CDR2 FQGNSA. CDR3 size: 14 residues. Trimming took 0 bases from V and 4 from J; bases not matched to a gene: 0. The chain's CDR3 is CASSLAGGYNEQFF. The DNA for the CDR3 is TGTGCCAGCAGCTTAGCGGGGGGGTACAATGAGCAGTTCTTC.

The chain recombines TRBV2 with TRBJ2-5, with D hard to call. This CDR3 spans 14 amino acids. CDR1 and CDR2 from the germline V gene are SNHLY and FYNNEI. Trimming cost V 6 bases and J 1 base, with 12 bases left between them. CDR3 residues: CASRLGIPQETQYF. The CDR3 DNA reads TGTGCCAGCAGGCTGGGGATACCCCAAGAGACCCAGTACTTC.

This chain uses TRBV29-1 with TRBJ2-7; a possible D gene is TRBD1 (6 bases). From germline, CDR1 is SQVTM and CDR2 ANQGSEA. The V gene lost 4 bases and the J gene lost 5 bases, with 18 bases spanning the gap. The CDR3 totals 14 residues. The CDR3 DNA is TGCAGCGTTGCGGTCTTCAGGGGTGGTCACGAGCAGTACTTC. Translation gives CSVAVFRGGHEQYF.